This TCR beta chain was captured in a study of neurological immune-mediated disorders. In its sample, this clonotype was seen many times. Over 200 million TCR-beta sequences from 15-18 subjects came out of each sequencing run. MiXCR, run by TCRdb on the 5' RACE reads, gives a single entry per CDR3 protein. The table records around 94,000 distinct CDR3 sequences, about 3.8% of them present only once. This clonotype was obtained from a woman aged 18-29 years with multiple sclerosis. Sequencing was done on a sample of PBMCs.

The CDR3 region is CASTISPTGGYGYTF. DNA of the CDR3: TGTGCCAGTACCATATCCCCAACGGGGGGTTATGGCTACACCTTC. J is TRBJ1-2 and V is TRBV19; the D gene is possibly TRBD1 (5 bases). CDR1 is LNHDA, CDR2 SQIVND, per germline (reference sequence). V lost 7 bases, J lost 5 bases, and 20 bases lay in between. The CDR3 totals 15 residues.